This T cell receptor beta chain came from a study of OX40 agonist ivuxolimab in advanced cancers. Study context: The treatment was a fully human IgG2 OX40 agonist, ivuxolimab. Broader study findings: In the 0.1 to 3.0 mg/kg range, CD4+ and CD8+ blood T cells had expanded clonally by week 6. A proportion of nonresponders additionally exhibited low normalized T-cell clonal expansion.

CDR1 and CDR2 (germline): MGHRA, YSYEKL. The CDR3 consists of 15 residues. V was clipped by 2 bases and J by 4 bases, with 14 bases between them. Regarding this clone: Its antigen is still unknown.

This table comes from immunoSEQ multiplex PCR, and its TCRdb copy is limited to in-frame clones, with some not included. Among 70,000 to 75,000 clones listed, about 91% were seen once. The genes are TRBV4-1 and TRBJ1-1, with D unclear. This clonotype was sampled from an adult with an advanced solid tumor such as melanoma, head and neck, liver or kidney cancer. The sequencing here drew on CD4+ or CD8+ T cells sorted from blood, taken in a trial of the OX40 agonist ivuxolimab. The CDR3 DNA reads as TGCGCCAGCAGCCAATTGCTCAGTCAAGCCACTGAAGCTTTCTTT. It translates to CASSQLLSQATEAFF.